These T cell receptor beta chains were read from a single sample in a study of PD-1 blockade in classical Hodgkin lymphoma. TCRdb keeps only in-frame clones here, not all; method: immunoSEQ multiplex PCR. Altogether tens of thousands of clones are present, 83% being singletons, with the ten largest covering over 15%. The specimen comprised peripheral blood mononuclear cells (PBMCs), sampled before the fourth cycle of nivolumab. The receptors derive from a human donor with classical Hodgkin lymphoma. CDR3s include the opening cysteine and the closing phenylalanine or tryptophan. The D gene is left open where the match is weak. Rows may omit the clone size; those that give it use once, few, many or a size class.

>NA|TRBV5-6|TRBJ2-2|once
CASSLGIFQSNTGELFF
TGTGCCAGCAGCTTAGGTATTTTCCAGTCGAACACCGGGGAGCTGTTTTTT
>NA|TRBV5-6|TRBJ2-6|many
CASSGRGAGANVLTF
TGTGCCAGCAGCGGTCGGGGAGCTGGGGCCAACGTCCTGACTTTC
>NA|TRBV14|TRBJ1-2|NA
CASSPGTSYGYTF
TGTGCCAGCAGCCCCGGGACTTCCTATGGCTACACCTTC
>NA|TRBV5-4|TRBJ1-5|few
CASSTGPSSNQPQHF
TGTGCCAGCAGCACAGGACCCTCTAGCAATCAGCCCCAGCATTTT
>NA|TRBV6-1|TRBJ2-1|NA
CASHSTALGNEQFF
TGTGCCAGCCACTCTACAGCGTTGGGCAATGAGCAGTTCTTC
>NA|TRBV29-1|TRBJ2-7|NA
CSAYRDTTYEQYF
TGCAGCGCGTACCGGGACACCACCTACGAGCAGTACTTC
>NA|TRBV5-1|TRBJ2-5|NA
CASSLSRSGGETQYF
TGCGCCAGCAGCTTGTCGCGGTCAGGCGGAGAGACCCAGTACTTC
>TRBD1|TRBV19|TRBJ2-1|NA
CASSRDRGRAEQFF
TGTGCCAGTAGTCGGGACAGGGGTCGTGCTGAGCAGTTCTTC
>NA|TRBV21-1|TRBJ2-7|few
CASSHRQVNYEQYF
TGTGCCAGCAGCCATCGACAGGTTAACTACGAGCAGTACTTC
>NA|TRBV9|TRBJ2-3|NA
CASSARLPFTDTQYF
TGTGCCAGCAGCGCCCGACTGCCGTTCACAGATACGCAGTATTTT
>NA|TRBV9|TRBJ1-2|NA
CASSVVSANYGYTF
TGTGCCAGCAGCGTAGTAAGTGCTAACTACGGCTACACCTTC
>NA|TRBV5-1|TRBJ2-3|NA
CASSLSGGKRPDTQYF
TGCGCCAGCAGCTTGTCGGGCGGCAAGCGGCCAGATACGCAGTATTTT
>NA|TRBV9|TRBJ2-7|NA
CASSVALTGIGEQYF
TGTGCCAGCAGCGTAGCACTTACAGGGATTGGCGAGCAGTACTTC
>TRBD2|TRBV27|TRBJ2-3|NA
CASSRAGGLDTQYF
TGTGCCAGCAGCAGGGCGGGAGGGCTTGATACGCAGTATTTT
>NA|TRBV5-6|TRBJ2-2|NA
CASSFGRATGELFF
TGTGCCAGCAGCTTTGGCAGGGCGACCGGGGAGCTGTTTTTT
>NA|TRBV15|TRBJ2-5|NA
CATSRDDREGTQYF
TGTGCCACCAGCAGAGATGACAGGGAGGGGACCCAGTACTTC
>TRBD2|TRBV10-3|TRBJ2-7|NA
CAIVAGVGSYEQYF
TGTGCCATTGTAGCGGGAGTAGGCTCCTACGAGCAGTACTTC
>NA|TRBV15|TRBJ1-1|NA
CATSREARNTEAFF
TGTGCCACCAGCAGGGAGGCCCGGAACACTGAAGCTTTCTTT
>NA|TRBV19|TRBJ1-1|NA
CASSMQVNTEAFF
TGTGCCAGTAGTATGCAGGTGAACACTGAAGCTTTCTTT
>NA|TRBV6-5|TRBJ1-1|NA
CASSPSGRNTEAFF
TGTGCCAGCAGTCCCTCCGGCAGGAACACTGAAGCTTTCTTT
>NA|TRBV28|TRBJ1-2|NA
CASRFPRGAGYGYTF
TGTGCCAGCAGATTCCCCCGGGGGGCCGGCTATGGCTACACCTTC
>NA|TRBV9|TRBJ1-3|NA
CASSDSHRNTIYF
TGTGCCAGCAGCGATAGTCACAGGAACACCATATATTTT
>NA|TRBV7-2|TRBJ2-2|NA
CASSLDGGMNTGELFF
TGTGCCAGCAGCTTAGACGGCGGGATGAACACCGGGGAGCTGTTTTTT
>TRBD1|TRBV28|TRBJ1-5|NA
CASARLGQGVAQPQHF
TGTGCCAGCGCCCGGCTGGGACAGGGGGTTGCTCAGCCCCAGCATTTT
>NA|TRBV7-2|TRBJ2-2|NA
CASSASRTHTGELFF
TGTGCCAGCAGCGCCTCCCGGACCCACACCGGGGAGCTGTTTTTT
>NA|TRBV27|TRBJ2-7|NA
CASSYPHYEQYF
TGTGCCAGCAGTTACCCCCACTACGAGCAGTACTTC
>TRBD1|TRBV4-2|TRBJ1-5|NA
CASSPRTGTNQPQHF
TGTGCCAGCAGCCCCAGGACAGGGACCAATCAGCCCCAGCATTTT
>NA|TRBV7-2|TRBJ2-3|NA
CASSPRARGAGDTQYF
TGTGCCAGCAGCCCCAGGGCCCGGGGGGCTGGAGATACGCAGTATTTT